These 30 T cell receptor beta chains were all obtained from the same sample, sequenced in a study of blood T cell repertoires in COVID-19. Repertoires were generated with immunoSEQ multiplex PCR, while TCRdb's copy carries only in-frame clones and drops some. The sample has under 200,000 clones, around four fifths seen once; the top ten hold roughly 18%. The specimen was peripheral blood. Receptors originate from a woman in her seventies who had recovered from COVID-19.

The J gene is TRBJ2-2, the V gene TRBV7-6; TRBD1 agrees at 7 bases. J lost 7 bases, V lost 3 bases, and 8 bases had no gene match. Germline V CDR1 and CDR2: SGHVS, FNYEAQ. The CDR3 loop spans 15 amino acids. The CDR3 protein is CASSLTGQQNGELFF. CDR3 sequence (DNA): TGTGCCAGCAGCTTGACGGGACAGCAAAACGGGGAGCTGTTTTTT.

This chain joins TRBV6-1 and TRBJ2-1, with 8 bases lining up with TRBD2. V dropped 3 bases and J dropped 3; count of bases not matched to a gene: 7. The CDR3 is 16 amino acids. Germline V gene data show CDR1 as MNHNS and CDR2 as SASEGT. This CDR3 is CASSDPGAGGYNEQFF. The DNA for the CDR3 is TGTGCCAGCAGTGACCCGGGGGCGGGAGGCTACAATGAGCAGTTCTTC.

The V call is TRBV4-1, the J call TRBJ2-2; possibly TRBD2 for D (5 bases). Germline V gene sequence: CDR1 MGHRA, CDR2 YSYEKL. With 0 bases removed from V and 4 bases from J, the gap between germline ends came to 18 bases. This CDR3 is 18 amino acids long. The CDR3 DNA reads TGCGCCAGCAGCCAAGAGGCATTTGCGGCTAGCCCCACCGGGGAGCTGTTTTTT. Translating gives CASSQEAFAASPTGELFF.

V usage is TRBV6-4 and J usage is TRBJ2-3; no clear D gene. The CDR3 contains 13 residues. Trimming cost V 0 bases and J 10 bases, with 11 bases left between them. Germline V gives CDR1 MRHNA, CDR2 SNTAGT. Here the CDR3 DNA reads TGTGCCAGCAGTGACTCCCGGTTTGGGCCGCAGTATTTT. Its translation: CASSDSRFGPQYF.

The gene calls are TRBV7-3 and TRBJ1-2, with 9 bases fitting TRBD1. Looked up from germline, CDR1 is SGHTA and CDR2 is FQGTGA. The CDR3 has 13 amino acids. The V gene end was trimmed by 3 bases and the J gene end by 7 bases; junction bases not matched to a gene: 3. CDR3: CASSLGQGGGYTF. The DNA of the CDR3 is TGTGCCAGCAGCTTGGGACAGGGTGGTGGCTACACCTTC. The full variable domain, completed using reference TRBV7-3 and TRBJ1-2, is GAGVSQTPSNKVTEKGKYVELRCDPISGHTALYWYRQSLGQGPEFLIYFQGTGAADDSGLPNDRFFAVRPEGSVSTLKIQRTERGDSAVYLCASSLGQGGGYTFGSGTRLTVV.

The V and J genes are TRBV25-1 and TRBJ2-2; 10 bases map to TRBD2. CDR3 size: 15 residues. CDR1 MGHDK and CDR2 SYGVNS come from the germline V gene. The J segment lost 5 bases and the V segment lost 6 bases, leaving 6 bases of the junction unmatched. Here the CDR3 DNA reads TGTGCCAGCAGCGAGCGGGGGGGAGAGACCGGGGAGCTGTTTTTT. Residues: CASSERGGETGELFF. The variable domain in full, completed from reference TRBV25-1 and TRBJ2-2, reads EADIYQTPRYLVIGTGKKITLECSQTMGHDKMYWYQQDPGMELHLIHYSYGVNSTEKGDLSSESTVSRIRTEHFPLTLESARPSHTSQYLCASSERGGETGELFFGEGSRLTVL.

This clone was recorded a few times. V usage is TRBV5-1 and J usage is TRBJ1-1; D is ambiguous. V lost 4 bases to trimming and J lost 1 base, with 8 bases between them. Germline CDR1 and CDR2: SGHRS and YFSETQ. The CDR3 is 13 residues long. As DNA, the CDR3 is TGCGCCAGCAGCACTAACCAGAACACTGAAGCTTTCTTT. Translating it yields CASSTNQNTEAFF.

The V and J genes are TRBV5-1 and TRBJ2-4; 9 nucleotides match TRBD2. The junction had 7 bases not matched to a gene; V was cut back by 1 base and J by 8 bases. The germline V gene has CDR1 SGHRS and CDR2 YFSETQ. This CDR3 spans 15 amino acids. DNA of the CDR3: TGCGCCAGCAGCTTGATCTCAGCGGGGGGTGACATTCAGTACTTC. Its translation: CASSLISAGGDIQYF.

V and J are TRBV11-2 and TRBJ1-5, with 10 bases matching TRBD1. The CDR3 extends over 17 amino acids. Germline-derived CDR1 and CDR2 are SGHAT and FQNNGV. With V trimmed by 5 bases and J by 2 bases, 9 bases remained unmatched. In nucleotides, the CDR3 is TGTGCCAGCAGCCCGGGACAGGGGATGGGGGGCAATCAGCCCCAGCATTTT. Amino acids: CASSPGQGMGGNQPQHF.

For the CDR3, the DNA is TGTGCCAGCGCCAGGGACAGCGCCTACGAGCAGTACTTC. Translation: CASARDSAYEQYF. This chain connects TRBV6-6 to TRBJ2-7; 7 nucleotides agree with TRBD1. J lost 2 bases, V lost 8 bases, and 6 bases had no gene match. The germline CDR1 and CDR2 sequences are MNHNY and SVGAGI (reference sequence). The CDR3 has 13 residues.

The chain couples TRBV7-9 to TRBJ2-2; no clear D. This CDR3 comprises 13 residues. Germline V gene sequence: CDR1 SEHNR, CDR2 FQNEAQ (reference sequence). Trimming removed 4 bases at V and 6 bases at J, with 9 bases between. CDR3 protein: CASSYWSSGELFF. The CDR3 DNA is TGTGCCAGCAGCTACTGGTCTTCCGGGGAGCTGTTTTTT.

The chain employs TRBV11-3 and TRBJ2-3; TRBD2 might be the D (5 bases). CDR1 is SGHNT and CDR2 is YENEEA in the germline V gene. The ends were cut back, 1 base at V and 6 bases at J, with 14 bases in the middle. This CDR3 contains 15 residues. The DNA for the CDR3 is TGTGCCAGCAGCTTAGTCGGCAGCCCGGGGGATACGCAGTATTTT. It yields the protein CASSLVGSPGDTQYF.

The chain carries TRBV18 and TRBJ1-2; D might be TRBD1 (5 bases). This CDR3 has 15 residues. Between the trimmed V and J ends, which lost 6 bases and 4 bases, there was a span of 18 bases. The germline CDR1 and CDR2 sequences are KGHSH and LQKENI. CDR3 coding DNA: TGTGCCAGCTCGCAAACCGCGACAGACCTCTATGGCTACACCTTC. Its protein is CASSQTATDLYGYTF.

The chain recombines TRBV5-1 with TRBJ2-7; TRBD1 matches at 12 bases. Trimming at V came to 4 bases and at J to 6 bases, leaving 14 bases not matched to a gene. CDR3 length: 17 amino acids. The germline V gene encodes CDR1 SGHRS and CDR2 YFSETQ. The CDR3 DNA sequence: TGCGCCAGCAGCGGGGGCCCCGCGGGACAGGGGGCGGGCGAGCAGTACTTC. Translated: CASSGGPAGQGAGEQYF.

This chain joins TRBV5-1 and TRBJ1-1, with TRBD1 matching 7 bases. The CDR3 is 14 amino acids. Trimming cost V 4 bases and J 0 bases; bases outside gene matches: 3. Germline V CDR1 and CDR2: SGHRS, YFSETQ. CDR3 sequence: CASSAGQLNTEAFF. CDR3 in DNA: TGCGCCAGCAGCGCGGGACAGCTGAACACTGAAGCTTTCTTT.

V usage is TRBV10-3 and J usage is TRBJ1-2, with D perhaps TRBD1 (6 bases). This CDR3 is 13 amino acids long. The germline CDR1 and CDR2 sequences are ENHRY and SYGVKD. The V end lost 6 bases, the J end lost 6 bases, and 14 bases lay between the germline ends. The CDR3 bases are TGTGCCATCAGGGGGGGGGCGACAGATGGCTACACCTTC. It yields the protein CAIRGGATDGYTF.

The chain uses TRBV9 and TRBJ2-3, with D unclear. Trimming took off 3 bases at V and 2 bases at J, with 10 bases between the two ends. Germline CDR1 SGDLS, CDR2 YYNGEE. The CDR3 has 14 residues. This CDR3 reads CASSAGGYTDTQYF. The CDR3, as DNA: TGTGCCAGCAGCGCAGGTGGTTACACAGATACGCAGTATTTT.

V is TRBV5-1 and J is TRBJ2-5; D remains unclear. Germline lookup yields CDR1 SGHRS and CDR2 YFSETQ. Trimming took 2 bases from V and 7 from J, leaving 9 bases between them. The CDR3 sequence is 12 residues long. CDR3 DNA: TGCGCCAGCAGCTTAGGAGTTGGGACCCAGTACTTC. Translation: CASSLGVGTQYF.

This chain uses TRBV7-3 with TRBJ2-1, with 8 positions matching TRBD1. Germline trimming cut 4 bases from V and 0 bases from J; bases unmatched to any gene: 8. The germline gives CDR1 SGHTA, CDR2 FQGTGA. This CDR3 is 17 amino acids long. DNA for the CDR3: TGTGCCAGCAGCTCCCGGCGGACAGGGAGCTCCTACAATGAGCAGTTCTTC. Protein sequence: CASSSRRTGSSYNEQFF.

This chain connects TRBV7-9 to TRBJ1-2; D may be TRBD1 (6 bases). Trimming left V 3 bases short and J 4 bases short, with 9 bases between. The CDR3 sequence is 13 residues long. Germline assignment: CDR1 SEHNR and CDR2 FQNEAQ (reference sequence). The CDR3: CASSFLGGYGYTF. The DNA for the CDR3 is TGTGCCAGCAGCTTTTTAGGGGGCTATGGCTACACCTTC.

The chain couples TRBV7-2 to TRBJ1-6, with unresolved D. The germline CDR1 and CDR2 sequences are SGHTA and FQGNSA. The CDR3 consists of 17 residues. With 0 bases removed from V and 0 bases from J, the gap between germline ends came to 9 bases. The CDR3 DNA reads as TGTGCCAGCAGCTTAGCGGGCGGGAGCTCCTATAATTCACCCCTCCACTTT. Translating gives CASSLAGGSSYNSPLHF.

The sample holds a few counts of this clone. V and J are TRBV6-1 and TRBJ2-5, with D possibly being TRBD2 (6 bases). Trimming stripped 3 bases from V and 1 base from J, with 9 bases between. The CDR3 loop spans 14 amino acids. Germline V gene lookup returns CDR1 MNHNS and CDR2 SASEGT. The CDR3 loop reads CASSEDYPQETQYF. CDR3 DNA sequence: TGTGCCAGCAGTGAGGACTATCCCCAAGAGACCCAGTACTTC.

This rearrangement joins TRBV29-1 to TRBJ2-1, with TRBD1 matching 12 bases. CDR3 length: 16 residues. Germline assignment: CDR1 SQVTM and CDR2 ANQGSEA. With 4 bases clipped from V and 6 bases from J, the junction kept 10 bases outside the gene matches. CDR3: CSVGRGTGGGGNEQFF. CDR3 nucleotide sequence: TGCAGCGTTGGGCGGGGGACAGGGGGCGGTGGCAATGAGCAGTTCTTC.

This clone has just one count. The chain is built from TRBV30 and TRBJ1-4; no clear D. This CDR3 is 15 amino acids long. V lost 0 bases and J lost 5, with 13 bases in between. Germline V lookup: CDR1 GTSNPN, CDR2 SVGIG (reference sequence). The CDR3 protein is CAWSVLGQANEKLFF. CDR3 in DNA: TGTGCCTGGAGTGTACTCGGCCAGGCGAATGAAAAACTGTTTTTT. The variable domain in full, completed from reference TRBV30 and TRBJ1-4, reads SQTIHQWPATLVQPVGSPLSLECTVEGTSNPNLYWYRQAAGRGLQLLFYSVGIGQISSEVPQNLSASRPQDRQFILSSKKLLLSDSGFYLCAWSVLGQANEKLFFGSGTQLSVL.

The chain joins TRBV18 to TRBJ1-3; 8 nucleotides agree with TRBD1. Per germline, CDR1 KGHSH and CDR2 LQKENI. With 3 bases clipped from V and 0 bases from J, the junction kept 4 bases outside the gene matches. The CDR3 runs 16 residues. The CDR3 DNA sequence: TGTGCCAGCTCACCCGGGACAGGCAGCTCTGGAAACACCATATATTTT. It translates to CASSPGTGSSGNTIYF.

The table lists this clone with a count of one. This chain connects TRBV6-2 or TRBV6-3 to TRBJ1-2; 8 positions agree with TRBD1. Germline assignment: CDR1 MNHEY and CDR2 SVGEGT. The CDR3 runs to 17 residues. J lost 0 bases, V lost 2 bases, and 8 bases had no gene match. As DNA, the CDR3 is TGTGCCAGCAGTTACCAGGGGGCAGGGGCCGCTAACTATGGCTACACCTTC. This gives the protein CASSYQGAGAANYGYTF.

A few counts support this clone. The chain joins TRBV5-1 to TRBJ2-7; possibly TRBD2 for D (6 bases). Germline-derived CDR1 and CDR2 are SGHRS and YFSETQ. With 3 bases removed from V and 6 bases from J, the gap between germline ends came to 19 bases. The CDR3 loop spans 15 amino acids. This chain's CDR3 is CASSYLGSRSGEQYF. The CDR3 nucleotides are TGCGCCAGCAGCTACCTCGGGAGTAGGAGTGGCGAGCAGTACTTC.

V and J are TRBV27 and TRBJ1-4, with 7 bases lining up with TRBD1. Trimming cost V 4 bases and J 7 bases; bases outside gene matches: 12. Germline V CDR1 and CDR2: MNHEY, SMNVEV (reference sequence). This CDR3 spans 16 amino acids. CDR3 nucleotides: TGTGCCAGCAGTTCTATGCTGACAGGGCGGGGTGAAAAACTGTTTTTT. It specifies CASSSMLTGRGEKLFF.

The gene calls are TRBV7-9 and TRBJ1-4, with D unresolved. Trimming stripped 5 bases from V and 8 bases from J, with 18 bases between. Germline values: CDR1 SEHNR, CDR2 FQNEAQ (reference sequence). The CDR3 length is 15 residues. The CDR3 here is CASSRHRDREEKLFF. The CDR3 nucleotides are TGTGCCAGCAGCCGCCACCGGGATCGAGAGGAAAAACTGTTTTTT.

CDR3: CATTTGRGGNTIYF. In DNA, the CDR3 is TGTGCCACTACCACTGGACGGGGTGGAAACACCATATATTTT. The chain uses TRBV10-3 and TRBJ1-3; D gene unclear. Per germline, CDR1 ENHRY and CDR2 SYGVKD. Deletions cut 10 bases from V and 3 bases from J, with 16 bases between. The CDR3 runs 14 residues.